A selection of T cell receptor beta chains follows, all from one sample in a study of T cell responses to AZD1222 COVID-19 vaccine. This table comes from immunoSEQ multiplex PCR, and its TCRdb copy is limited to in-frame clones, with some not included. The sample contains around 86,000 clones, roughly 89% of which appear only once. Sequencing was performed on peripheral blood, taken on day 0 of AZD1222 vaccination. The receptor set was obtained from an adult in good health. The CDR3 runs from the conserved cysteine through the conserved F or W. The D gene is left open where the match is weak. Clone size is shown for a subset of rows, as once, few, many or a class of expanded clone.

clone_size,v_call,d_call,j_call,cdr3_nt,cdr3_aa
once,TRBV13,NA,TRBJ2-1,TGTGCCAGCAGCTGGGGACAAGGACACAATGAGCAGTTCTTC,CASSWGQGHNEQFF
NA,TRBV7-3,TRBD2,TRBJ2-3,TGTGCCAGCAGCTGGACTAGCGGGGGCCCCACAGATACGCAGTATTTT,CASSWTSGGPTDTQYF
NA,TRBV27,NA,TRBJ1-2,TGTGCCAGCAGTTTTTACACGGGGAGGCTTAACTATGGCTACACCTTC,CASSFYTGRLNYGYTF
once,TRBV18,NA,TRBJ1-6,TGTGCCAGCTCACCCCTGGACACCTCCTATAATTCACCCCTCCACTTT,CASSPLDTSYNSPLHF
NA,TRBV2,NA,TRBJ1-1,TGTGCCAGCAGGGGGACGGTGAACACTGAAGCTTTCTTT,CASRGTVNTEAFF
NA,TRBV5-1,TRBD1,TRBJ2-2,TGCGCCAGCAGCTTGGGGGACAGGCCGAACACCGGGGAGCTGTTTTTT,CASSLGDRPNTGELFF
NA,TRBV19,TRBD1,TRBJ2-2,TGTGCCAGTAGTATAGATCGGCGGCAGGGGGCGAGCACCGGGGAGCTGTTTTTT,CASSIDRRQGASTGELFF
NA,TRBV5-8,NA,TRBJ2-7,TGTGCCAGCAGCTCCGAAGCGGCCACCTTCTCCTACGAGCAGTACTTC,CASSSEAATFSYEQYF
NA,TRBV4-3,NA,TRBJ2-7,TGCGCCAGCAGCCAAGATGACAGGCCCAGCTCCTACGAGCAGTACTTC,CASSQDDRPSSYEQYF
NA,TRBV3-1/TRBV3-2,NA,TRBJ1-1,TGTGCCAGCAGCCAAGGTAGGGAGACTGAAGCTTTCTTT,CASSQGRETEAFF
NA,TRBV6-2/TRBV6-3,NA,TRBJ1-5,TGTGCCAGCAGTTACTCGGATGGCTATCAGCCCCAGCATTTT,CASSYSDGYQPQHF
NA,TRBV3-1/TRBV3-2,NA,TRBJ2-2,TGTGCCAGCAGCCTTCGGGGAAAAAACACCGGGGAGCTGTTTTTT,CASSLRGKNTGELFF
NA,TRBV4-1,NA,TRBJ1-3,TGCGCCAGCAGCCCCCGGGCCTCTGGAAACACCATATATTTT,CASSPRASGNTIYF
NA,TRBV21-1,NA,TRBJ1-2,TGTGCCAGCAGCAAACGTCGACAGGGGTCGACGTGTTATGGCTACACCTTC,CASSKRRQGSTCYGYTF
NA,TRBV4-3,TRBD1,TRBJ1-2,TGCGCCAGCAGCCAAGTGGGGCAGGGGGCCCGGGGCTACACCTTC,CASSQVGQGARGYTF
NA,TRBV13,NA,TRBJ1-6,TGTGCCAGCAGCCCCCCAGCCCCAGGGAGTTTTTATAATTCACCCCTCCACTTT,CASSPPAPGSFYNSPLHF
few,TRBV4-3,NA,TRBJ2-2,TGCGCCAGCAGCCAAGACTCGGCAGGCGAAGGGGGGGAGCTGTTTTTT,CASSQDSAGEGGELFF
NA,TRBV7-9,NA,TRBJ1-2,TGTGCCAGCAGCTTAGATTGGGGAGGCTGGGTAGCTAACTATGGCTACACCTTC,CASSLDWGGWVANYGYTF
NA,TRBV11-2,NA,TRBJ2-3,TGTGCCAGCAGCTTAGGCAGTGTAGATACGCAGTATTTT,CASSLGSVDTQYF
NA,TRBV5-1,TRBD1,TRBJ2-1,TGCGCCAGCAGCTCCTGGACAGGGACCTACAATGAGCAGTTCTTC,CASSSWTGTYNEQFF
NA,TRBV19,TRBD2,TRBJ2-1,TGTGCCAGCAGTGGGCTGGGACTAGCGGGAAGGGCTGAGCAGTTCTTC,CASSGLGLAGRAEQFF
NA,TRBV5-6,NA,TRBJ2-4,TGTGCCAGCAGCGTAAGAAACATTCAGTACTTC,CASSVRNIQYF
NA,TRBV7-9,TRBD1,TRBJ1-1,TGTGCCAGCACCGACGTAGGGTCCAGGGGGAGTAGTGAAGCTTTCTTT,CASTDVGSRGSSEAFF
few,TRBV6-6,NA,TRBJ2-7,TGTGCCAGCAGCGACTACTCCTACGAGCAGTACTTC,CASSDYSYEQYF
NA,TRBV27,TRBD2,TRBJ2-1,TGTGCCAGCCACACTACAGCGGGGGGTTATGAGCAGTTCTTC,CASHTTAGGYEQFF
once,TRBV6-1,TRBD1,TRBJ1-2,TGTGCCAGCAGTGAAGAATGGGACAGAGAGTATGGCTACACCTTC,CASSEEWDREYGYTF
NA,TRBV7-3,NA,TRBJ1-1,TGTGCCAGCAGCCCCGACAATGGGGTAGAGACTGAAGCTTTCTTT,CASSPDNGVETEAFF
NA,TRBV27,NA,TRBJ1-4,TGTGCCAGCAACCCCAATGCAACTAATGAAAAACTGTTTTTT,CASNPNATNEKLFF
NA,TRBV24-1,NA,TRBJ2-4,TGTGCCACCAGCCCCGGTCCCCTAGCCAAAAACATTCAGTACTTC,CATSPGPLAKNIQYF
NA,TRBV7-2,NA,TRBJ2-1,TGTGCCAGCAGCTTTACTTGGGGCTCCTACAATGAGCAGTTCTTC,CASSFTWGSYNEQFF
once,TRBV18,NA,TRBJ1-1,TGTGCCAGCTCATTCGACAGGTCCCAGGGGAACACTGAAGCTTTCTTT,CASSFDRSQGNTEAFF